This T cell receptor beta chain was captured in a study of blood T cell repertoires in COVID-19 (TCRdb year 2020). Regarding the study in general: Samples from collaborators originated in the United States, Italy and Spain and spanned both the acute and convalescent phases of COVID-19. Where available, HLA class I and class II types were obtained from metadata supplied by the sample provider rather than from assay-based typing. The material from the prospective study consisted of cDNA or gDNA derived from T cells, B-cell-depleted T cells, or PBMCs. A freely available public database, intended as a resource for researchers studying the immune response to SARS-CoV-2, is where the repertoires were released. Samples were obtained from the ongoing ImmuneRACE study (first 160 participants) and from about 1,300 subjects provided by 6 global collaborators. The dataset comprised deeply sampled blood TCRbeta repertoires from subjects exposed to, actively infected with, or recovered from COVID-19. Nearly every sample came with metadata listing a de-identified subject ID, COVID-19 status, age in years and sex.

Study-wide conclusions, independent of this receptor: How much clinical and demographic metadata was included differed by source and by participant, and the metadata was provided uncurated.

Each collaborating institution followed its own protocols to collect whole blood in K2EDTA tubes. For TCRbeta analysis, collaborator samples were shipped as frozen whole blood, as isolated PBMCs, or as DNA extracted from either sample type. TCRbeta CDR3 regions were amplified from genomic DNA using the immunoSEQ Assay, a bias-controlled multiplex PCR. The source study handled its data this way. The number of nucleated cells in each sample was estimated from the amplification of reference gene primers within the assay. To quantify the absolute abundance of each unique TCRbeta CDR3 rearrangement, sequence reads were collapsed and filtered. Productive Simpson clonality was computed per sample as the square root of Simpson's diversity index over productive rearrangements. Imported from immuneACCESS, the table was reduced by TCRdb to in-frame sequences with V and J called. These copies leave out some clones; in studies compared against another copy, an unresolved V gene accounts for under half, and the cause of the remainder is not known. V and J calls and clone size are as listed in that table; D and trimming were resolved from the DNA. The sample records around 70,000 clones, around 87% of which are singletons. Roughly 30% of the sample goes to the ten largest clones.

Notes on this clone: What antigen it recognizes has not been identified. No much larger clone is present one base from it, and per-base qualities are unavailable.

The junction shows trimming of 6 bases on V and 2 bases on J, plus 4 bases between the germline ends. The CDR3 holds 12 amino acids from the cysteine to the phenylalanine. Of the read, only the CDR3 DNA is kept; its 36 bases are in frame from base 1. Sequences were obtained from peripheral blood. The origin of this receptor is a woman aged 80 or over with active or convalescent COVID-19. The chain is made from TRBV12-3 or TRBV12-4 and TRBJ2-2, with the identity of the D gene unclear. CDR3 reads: CASRQNTGELFF. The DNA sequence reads TGTGCCAGCAGACAAAACACCGGGGAGCTGTTTTTT.